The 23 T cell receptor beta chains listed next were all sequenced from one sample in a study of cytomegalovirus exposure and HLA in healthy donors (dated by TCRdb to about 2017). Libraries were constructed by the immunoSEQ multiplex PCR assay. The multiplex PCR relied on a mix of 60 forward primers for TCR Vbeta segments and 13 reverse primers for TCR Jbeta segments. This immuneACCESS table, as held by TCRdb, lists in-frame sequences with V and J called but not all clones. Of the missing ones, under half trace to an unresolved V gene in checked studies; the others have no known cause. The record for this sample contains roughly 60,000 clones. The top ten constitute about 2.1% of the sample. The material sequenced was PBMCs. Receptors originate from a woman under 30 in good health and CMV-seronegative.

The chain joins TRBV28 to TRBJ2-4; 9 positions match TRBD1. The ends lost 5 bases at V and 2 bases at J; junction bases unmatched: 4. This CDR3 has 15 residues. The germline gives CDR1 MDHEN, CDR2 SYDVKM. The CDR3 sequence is CASSLTGGSKNIQYF. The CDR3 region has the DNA TGTGCCAGCAGTCTCACAGGGGGCTCCAAAAACATTCAGTACTTC.

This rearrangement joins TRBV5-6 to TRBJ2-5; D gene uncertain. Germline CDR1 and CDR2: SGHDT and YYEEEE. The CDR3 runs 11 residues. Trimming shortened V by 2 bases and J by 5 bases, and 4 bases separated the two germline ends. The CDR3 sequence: CASSFEETQYF. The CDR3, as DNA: TGTGCCAGCAGCTTTGAGGAGACCCAGTACTTC.

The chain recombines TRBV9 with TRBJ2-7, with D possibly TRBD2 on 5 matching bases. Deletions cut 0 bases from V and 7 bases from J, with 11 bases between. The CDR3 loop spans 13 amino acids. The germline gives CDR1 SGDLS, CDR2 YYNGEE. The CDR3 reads CASSVDFRGEQYF. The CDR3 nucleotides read TGTGCCAGCAGCGTAGATTTCCGGGGAGAGCAGTACTTC.

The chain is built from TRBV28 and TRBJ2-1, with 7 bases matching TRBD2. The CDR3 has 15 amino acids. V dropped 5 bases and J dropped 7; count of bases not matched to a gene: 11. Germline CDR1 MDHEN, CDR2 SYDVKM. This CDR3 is CASSPLRREGNEQFF. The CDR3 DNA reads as TGTGCCAGCAGTCCCCTCCGGAGGGAGGGGAATGAGCAGTTCTTC.

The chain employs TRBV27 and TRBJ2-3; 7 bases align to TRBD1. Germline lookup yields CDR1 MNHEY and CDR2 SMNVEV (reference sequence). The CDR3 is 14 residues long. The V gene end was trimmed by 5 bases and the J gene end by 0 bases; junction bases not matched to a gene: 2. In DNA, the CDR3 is TGTGCCAGCAGTGACAGGGTCAGCACAGATACGCAGTATTTT. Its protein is CASSDRVSTDTQYF.

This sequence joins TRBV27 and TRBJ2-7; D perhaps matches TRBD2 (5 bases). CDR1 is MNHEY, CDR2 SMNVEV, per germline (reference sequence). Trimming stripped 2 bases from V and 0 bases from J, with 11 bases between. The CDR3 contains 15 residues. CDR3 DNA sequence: TGTGCCAGCAGTTTACGGGGAGCCGCCTCCTACGAGCAGTACTTC. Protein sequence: CASSLRGAASYEQYF.

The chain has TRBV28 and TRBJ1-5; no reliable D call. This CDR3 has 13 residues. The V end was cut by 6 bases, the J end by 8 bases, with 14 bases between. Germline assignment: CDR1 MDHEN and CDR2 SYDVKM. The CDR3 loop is CASRNPPAEPQHF. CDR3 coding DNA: TGTGCCAGCAGAAACCCCCCGGCGGAGCCCCAGCATTTT.

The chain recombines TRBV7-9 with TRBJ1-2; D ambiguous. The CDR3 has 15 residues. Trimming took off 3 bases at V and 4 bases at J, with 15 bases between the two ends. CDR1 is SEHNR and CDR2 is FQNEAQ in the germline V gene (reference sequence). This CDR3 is CASSLEQPYIYGYTF. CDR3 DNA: TGTGCCAGCAGCTTGGAACAGCCATACATCTATGGCTACACCTTC.

CDR3 in DNA: TGTGCCAGCTCATCGGGACAGAATAATTCACCCCTCCACTTT. Translation: CASSSGQNNSPLHF. The chain carries TRBV18 and TRBJ1-6; 7 nucleotides align to TRBD1. Germline assignment: CDR1 KGHSH and CDR2 LQKENI. The CDR3 loop spans 14 amino acids. V was clipped by 5 bases and J by 5 bases; unmatched bases: 3.

The chain's CDR3 is CASTDSTNGYTF. The CDR3 DNA is TGCGCCAGCACCGACTCGACTAATGGCTACACCTTC. This rearrangement joins TRBV5-1 to TRBJ1-2; D remains unclear. Germline V CDR1 and CDR2: SGHRS, YFSETQ. The length of the CDR3 is 12 residues. The V end was cut by 6 bases, the J end by 6 bases, with 12 bases between.

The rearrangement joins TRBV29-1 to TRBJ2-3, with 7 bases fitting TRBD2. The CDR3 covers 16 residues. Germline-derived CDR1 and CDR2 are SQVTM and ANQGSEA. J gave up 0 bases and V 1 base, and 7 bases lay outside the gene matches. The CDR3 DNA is TGCAGCGTTGAAGGCAGGGCTAGCGGAAGCACAGATACGCAGTATTTT. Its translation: CSVEGRASGSTDTQYF.

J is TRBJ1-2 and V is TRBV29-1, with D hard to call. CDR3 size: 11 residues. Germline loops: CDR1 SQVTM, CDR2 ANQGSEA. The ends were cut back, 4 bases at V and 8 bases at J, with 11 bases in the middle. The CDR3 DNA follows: TGCAGCGTTGGTGCAGGTTACGGCTACACCTTC. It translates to CSVGAGYGYTF. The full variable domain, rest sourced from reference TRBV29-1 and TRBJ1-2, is SAVISQKPSRDICQRGTSLTIQCQVDSQVTMMFWYRQQPGQSLTLIATANQGSEATYESGFVIDKFPISRPNLTFSTLTVSNMSPEDSSIYLCSVGAGYGYTFGSGTRLTVV.

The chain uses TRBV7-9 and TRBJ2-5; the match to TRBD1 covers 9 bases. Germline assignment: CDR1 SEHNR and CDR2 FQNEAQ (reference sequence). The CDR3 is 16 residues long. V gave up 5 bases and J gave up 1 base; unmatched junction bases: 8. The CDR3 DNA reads TGTGCCAGCAGCCCATACAGGGACAGGGCCCAAGAGACCCAGTACTTC. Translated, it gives CASSPYRDRAQETQYF.

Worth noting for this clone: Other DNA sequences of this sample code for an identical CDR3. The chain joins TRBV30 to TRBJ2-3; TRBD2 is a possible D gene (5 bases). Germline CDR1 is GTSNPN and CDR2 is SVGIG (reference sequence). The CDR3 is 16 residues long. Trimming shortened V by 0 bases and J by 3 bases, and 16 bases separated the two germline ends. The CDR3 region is CAWSVGPSRGTDTQYF. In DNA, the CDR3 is TGTGCCTGGAGTGTAGGGCCATCCAGAGGGACAGATACGCAGTATTTT.

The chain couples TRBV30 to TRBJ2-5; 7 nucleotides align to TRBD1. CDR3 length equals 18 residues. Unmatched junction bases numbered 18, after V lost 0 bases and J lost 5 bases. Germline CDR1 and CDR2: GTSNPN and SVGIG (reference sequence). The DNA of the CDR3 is TGTGCCTGGAGTGTAGGCGGGCAGGGGGTCGGCTGGACGGAGACCCAGTACTTC. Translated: CAWSVGGQGVGWTETQYF.

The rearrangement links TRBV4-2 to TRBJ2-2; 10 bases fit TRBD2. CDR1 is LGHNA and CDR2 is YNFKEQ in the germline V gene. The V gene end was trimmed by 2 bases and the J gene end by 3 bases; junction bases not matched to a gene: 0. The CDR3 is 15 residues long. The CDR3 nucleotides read TGTGCCAGCAGCCAACTAGCGGGAGACACCGGGGAGCTGTTTTTT. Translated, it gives CASSQLAGDTGELFF.

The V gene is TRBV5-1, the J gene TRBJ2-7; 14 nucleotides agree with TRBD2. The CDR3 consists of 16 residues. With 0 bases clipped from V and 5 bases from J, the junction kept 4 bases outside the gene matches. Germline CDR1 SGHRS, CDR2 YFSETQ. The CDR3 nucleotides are TGCGCCAGCAGCTTGGGACTAGCGGGAGGGGCGCACGAGCAGTACTTC. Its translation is CASSLGLAGGAHEQYF.

CDR3 nucleotides: TGCAGTGCCAACCGACAGGCCTTGGCTTTCTTT. Translation gives CSANRQALAFF. The J gene is TRBJ1-1, the V gene TRBV20-1, with a tentative D call TRBD1 (6 bases). The length of the CDR3 is 11 residues. V lost 6 bases, J lost 11 bases, and 16 bases lay in between. The V gene's germline CDR1 is DFQATT and CDR2 SNEGSKA (reference sequence).

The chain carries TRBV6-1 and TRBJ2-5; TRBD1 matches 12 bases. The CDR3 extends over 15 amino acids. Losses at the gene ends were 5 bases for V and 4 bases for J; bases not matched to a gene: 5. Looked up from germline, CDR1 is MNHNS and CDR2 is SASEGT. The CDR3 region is CASSTRDRGRETQYF. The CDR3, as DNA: TGTGCCAGCAGTACCCGGGACAGGGGGCGAGAGACCCAGTACTTC.

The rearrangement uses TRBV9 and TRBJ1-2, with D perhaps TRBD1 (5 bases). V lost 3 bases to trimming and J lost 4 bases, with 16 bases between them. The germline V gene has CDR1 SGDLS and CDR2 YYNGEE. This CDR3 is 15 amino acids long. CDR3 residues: CASSGGGVTTYGYTF. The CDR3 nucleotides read TGTGCCAGCAGCGGCGGGGGGGTCACGACCTATGGCTACACCTTC.

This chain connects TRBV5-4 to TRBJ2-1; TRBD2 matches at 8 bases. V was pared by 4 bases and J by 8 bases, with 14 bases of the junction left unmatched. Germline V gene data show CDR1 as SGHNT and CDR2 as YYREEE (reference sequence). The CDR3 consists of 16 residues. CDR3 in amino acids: CASSRGGTRIRDEQFF. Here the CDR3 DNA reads TGTGCCAGCAGCCGGGGAGGGACTAGAATCAGGGATGAGCAGTTCTTC.

Here the CDR3 reads CASSLARPAQMLAEAFF. CDR3 nucleotides: TGTGCCAGCAGCTTAGCGAGGCCGGCTCAGATGCTCGCTGAAGCTTTCTTT. The chain uses TRBV11-2 and TRBJ1-1; D remains ambiguous. The CDR3 sequence is 17 residues long. V lost 1 base to trimming and J lost 6 bases, with 21 bases between them. Germline lookup yields CDR1 SGHAT and CDR2 FQNNGV.

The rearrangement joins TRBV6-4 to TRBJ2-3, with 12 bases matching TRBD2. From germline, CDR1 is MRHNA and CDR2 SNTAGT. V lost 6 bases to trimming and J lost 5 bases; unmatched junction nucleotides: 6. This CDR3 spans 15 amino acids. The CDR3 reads CASSSSGGAVDTQYF. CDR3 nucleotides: TGTGCCAGCAGCTCTAGCGGGGGGGCTGTAGATACGCAGTATTTT.